This TCR beta chain is drawn from a study of T cell changes during pregnancy in multiple sclerosis. V gave up 3 bases and J gave up 8 bases; unmatched junction bases: 16. The CDR3 totals 17 residues. The germline gives CDR1 GTSNPN, CDR2 SVGIG (reference sequence). The assay was immunoSEQ multiplex PCR, and TCRdb's table has in-frame clones only and misses some. The data show nearly 110,000 clones, with 85% to 95% seen just once and 1.5% to 2% held by the top ten. The TCR comes from a female donor with multiple sclerosis, enrolled in a pregnancy study. V is TRBV30 and J is TRBJ2-1, with 10 bases lining up with TRBD2. The sample consisted of peripheral blood, taken after pregnancy. The CDR3 nucleotides are TGTGCCTGGAGGCCGACCGGACTAGCGGTAACTAAGGATGAGCAGTTCTTC. Protein: CAWRPTGLAVTKDEQFF.